The 6 T cell receptor beta chains below all came from one sample that was sequenced in a study of human T cells and chemical hapten exposure. TCRdb redid the calling of the RACE reads with MiXCR, one entry per CDR3 protein. The table records roughly 360,000 distinct CDR3 sequences, about 4.8% of them present only once. Noted time point: patch test 1, 2 weeks after DPC sensitization. The treatment denotes: therapeutic diphenylcyclopropenone sensitization with weekly scalp DPC. The source material was whole blood, sampled in connection with sensitization to the hapten diphenylcyclopropenone (DPC). The receptors here all came from a woman aged 45 to 65 with alopecia areata. Some clones in this sample may be carry-over from other donors' samples.

There are many counts of this clonotype. This chain links TRBV10-3 with TRBJ2-7, with 10 bases aligning to TRBD1. CDR1 ENHRY and CDR2 SYGVKD come from the germline V gene. This CDR3 comprises 14 residues. Trimming took 4 bases from V and 6 from J; bases not matched to a gene: 6. CDR3 loop: CAISGDRGSGEQYF. DNA of the CDR3: TGTGCCATCAGTGGGGACAGGGGCTCTGGCGAGCAGTACTTC.

This clonotype occurred many times. The V call is TRBV20-1, the J call TRBJ2-3; no clear D gene. The CDR3 extends over 15 amino acids. V was trimmed by 0 bases and J by 6 bases, leaving 16 bases between them. The germline V gene encodes CDR1 DFQATT and CDR2 SNEGSKA (reference sequence). This chain's CDR3 is CSAREGSTWVDTQYF. In nucleotides, the CDR3 is TGCAGTGCTAGAGAGGGGTCCACATGGGTTGATACGCAGTATTTT.

This clonotype was seen many times. V and J are TRBV5-1 and TRBJ2-1; D gene ambiguous. This CDR3 comprises 12 residues. The ends were cut back, 0 bases at V and 9 bases at J, with 7 bases in the middle. Germline CDR1 reads SGHRS; CDR2 reads YFSETQ. CDR3 residues: CASSLAKAEQFF. The CDR3 DNA follows: TGCGCCAGCAGCTTGGCCAAGGCTGAGCAGTTCTTC.

The chain joins TRBV25-1 to TRBJ2-7, with 7 bases matching TRBD2. CDR1 is MGHDK and CDR2 is SYGVNS in the germline V gene. The CDR3 has 14 residues. V trimming: 3 bases; J trimming: 7 bases; junction bases outside the gene matches: 9. The chain's CDR3 is CASSDHGLVGEQYF. CDR3 DNA: TGTGCCAGCAGTGACCACGGACTAGTTGGAGAGCAGTACTTC.

This clonotype came up a few times. This chain connects TRBV9 to TRBJ2-2; 12 nucleotides agree with TRBD2. CDR1 and CDR2 (germline): SGDLS, YYNGEE. The CDR3 loop spans 17 amino acids. The junction had 9 bases not matched to a gene; V was cut back by 4 bases and J by 5 bases. CDR3 in DNA: TGTGCCAGCAGCCCAACGACTAGCGGGAGCGGTACCGGGGAGCTGTTTTTT. Translation: CASSPTTSGSGTGELFF. Supplemented by reference TRBV9 and TRBJ2-2, the full variable domain reads DSGVTQTPKHLITATGQRVTLRCSPRSGDLSVYWYQQSLDQGLQFLIQYYNGEERAKGNILERFSAQQFPDLHSELNLSSLELGDSALYFCASSPTTSGSGTGELFFGEGSRLTVL.

This clonotype turned up a few times. The chain links TRBV14 to TRBJ2-5; a weak D match, TRBD1 (5 bases). CDR3 size: 14 residues. V lost 4 bases, J lost 4 bases, and 13 bases lay in between. Germline V lookup: CDR1 SGHDN, CDR2 FVKESK. CDR3 bases: TGTGCCAGCAGCCCTAATGGGGCCCGAGAGACCCAGTACTTC. Protein sequence: CASSPNGARETQYF.